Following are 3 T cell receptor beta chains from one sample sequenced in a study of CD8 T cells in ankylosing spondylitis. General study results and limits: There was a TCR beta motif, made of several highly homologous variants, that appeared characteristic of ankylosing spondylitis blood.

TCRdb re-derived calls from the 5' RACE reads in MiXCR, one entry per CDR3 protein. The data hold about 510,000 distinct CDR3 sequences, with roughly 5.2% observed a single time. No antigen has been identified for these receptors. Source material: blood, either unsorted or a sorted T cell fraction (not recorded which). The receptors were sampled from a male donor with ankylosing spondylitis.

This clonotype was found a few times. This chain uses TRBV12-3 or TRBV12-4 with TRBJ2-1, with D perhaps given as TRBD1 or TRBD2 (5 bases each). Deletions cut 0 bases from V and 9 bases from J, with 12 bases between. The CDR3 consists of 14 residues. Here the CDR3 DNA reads TGTGCCAGCAGTTTAGCGGAGGTTGGGGGTGAGCAGTTCTTC. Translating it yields CASSLAEVGGEQFF.

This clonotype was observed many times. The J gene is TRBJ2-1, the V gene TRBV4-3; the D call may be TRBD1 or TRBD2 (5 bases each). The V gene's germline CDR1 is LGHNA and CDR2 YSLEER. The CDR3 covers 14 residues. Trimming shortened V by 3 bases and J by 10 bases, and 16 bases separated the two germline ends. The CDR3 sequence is CASSQNLLRDEQFF. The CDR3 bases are TGCGCCAGCAGCCAGAACCTACTGAGGGACGAGCAGTTCTTC.

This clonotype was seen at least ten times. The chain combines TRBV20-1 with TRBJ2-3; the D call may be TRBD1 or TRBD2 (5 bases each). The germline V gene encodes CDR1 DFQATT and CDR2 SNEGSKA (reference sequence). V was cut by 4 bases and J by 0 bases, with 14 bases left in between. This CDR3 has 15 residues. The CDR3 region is CSAIDGGESTDTQYF. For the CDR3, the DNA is TGCAGTGCTATTGATGGGGGAGAGAGCACAGATACGCAGTATTTT.